This TCR beta chain was obtained from a study of CD8 T cells in ankylosing spondylitis. The CDR3 loop spans 11 amino acids. Per germline, CDR1 MNHNS and CDR2 SASEGT. Trimming stripped 6 bases from V and 3 bases from J, with 3 bases between. Worth noting for this clonotype: The antigen is undetermined.

Making use of molecular barcodes, quantitative 5'-RACE generated TCR beta libraries. One entry per CDR3 protein, called by TCRdb with MiXCR from the 5' RACE reads. Here the sample spans hundreds of thousands of distinct CDR3 sequences, less than 25% being singletons. Whole-study results and caveats: A number of the motif variants had already been described in reactive arthritis synovial fluid and blood. Blood from ankylosing spondylitis patients appeared to carry a characteristic roughly eight-variant TCR beta motif. Matched ankylosing spondylitis synovial fluid reportedly showed significant enrichment of disease-linked clones.

The TCR comes from a female donor with ankylosing spondylitis or in good health (not recorded which). The sample consisted of blood, either unsorted or a sorted T cell fraction (not recorded which). This rearrangement joins TRBV6-1 to TRBJ2-1; D remains ambiguous. For the CDR3, the DNA is TGTGCCAGCAGACACTACAATGAGCAGTTCTTC. It translates to CASRHYNEQFF.